In this sample, the clone carrying this T cell receptor beta chain turned up many times. The target antigen is unknown. Germline-derived CDR1 and CDR2 are SGHTA and FQGNSA. This CDR3 region has 15 residues. Trimming cost V 1 base and J 7 bases, with 11 bases left between them. Time point specified: patch test 1, 2 weeks after DPC sensitization. The treatment is: therapeutic diphenylcyclopropenone sensitization with weekly scalp DPC. In TCRdb, the RACE reads were re-called with MiXCR into one record per CDR3 protein. The sample lists tens of thousands of distinct CDR3 sequences, under 12% seen once, with about 2.4% in the top ten. These data come from a study of human T cells and chemical hapten exposure. Overall study: The sensitizer, 2% DPC, was used on approximately 2 cm by approximately 2 cm of upper inner arm skin. Reading of the patch tests, which applied 0.01% DPC to the upper back, occurred at 6 days.

Study-level findings and limits: DPC sensitization left the count of TCRs above 1 in 1000 unchanged.

The rearrangement links TRBV7-2 to TRBJ1-6; D ambiguous. The sequence was collected from a man in his forties with alopecia areata. Some clones in this sample may be carry-over from other donors' samples. The specimen was whole blood, collected in connection with sensitization to the hapten diphenylcyclopropenone (DPC). Written as DNA, the CDR3 is TGTGCCAGCAGCTTAGTTGGGTTAGAGAATTCACCCCTCCACTTT. Its translation: CASSLVGLENSPLHF.